This entry lists 27 T cell receptor beta chains sequenced from one sample in a study of metastatic and nonmetastatic thyroid tumors. TCRdb reanalyzed the PCR reads with MiXCR. The sample shows roughly 35,000 clones, approximately 15% of them seen only once. Thyroid surgery was performed in patients who had received no treatment beforehand. The specimen was blood. Source of these receptors: a female donor with papillary thyroid cancer or a benign thyroid nodule (not recorded which). Some clones in this sample may be carry-over from other donors' samples.

This clone was counted ten times or more. J is TRBJ2-1 and V is TRBV5-1; D may match TRBD1 or TRBD2 (5 bases each). CDR1 SGHRS and CDR2 YFSETQ come from the germline V gene. The CDR3 has 16 amino acids. Deletions cut 4 bases from V and 7 bases from J, with 21 bases between. The CDR3 reads CASSPNQGDVANEQFF. The DNA for the CDR3 is TGCGCCAGCAGCCCGAATCAGGGAGATGTAGCGAATGAGCAGTTCTTC. The full variable domain, its missing parts supplied by reference TRBV5-1 and TRBJ2-1, is KAGVTQTPRYLIKTRGQQVTLSCSPISGHRSVSWYQQTPGQGLQFLFEYFSETQRNKGNFPGRFSGRQFSNSRSEMNVSTLELGDSALYLCASSPNQGDVANEQFFGPGTRLTVL.

This clone was observed at least ten times. The chain uses TRBV19 and TRBJ2-4; TRBD1 agrees at 8 bases. CDR1 is LNHDA, CDR2 SQIVND, per germline (reference sequence). The CDR3 covers 15 residues. The J segment lost 8 bases and the V segment lost 1 base, leaving 7 bases of the junction unmatched. The chain's CDR3 is CASSIATGQGDIQYF. In DNA, the CDR3 is TGTGCCAGTAGTATAGCCACTGGACAGGGTGACATTCAGTACTTC.

This clone was seen ten or more times. V and J are TRBV19 and TRBJ2-7; 7 positions match TRBD1. CDR1 is LNHDA and CDR2 is SQIVND in the germline V gene (reference sequence). Germline trimming cut 8 bases from V and 0 bases from J; bases unmatched to any gene: 7. This CDR3 comprises 14 residues. The chain's CDR3 is CASARGGSSYEQYF. CDR3 nucleotide sequence: TGTGCCAGTGCAAGAGGGGGCAGCTCCTACGAGCAGTACTTC.

This clone was seen at least ten times. This sequence joins TRBV3-1 and TRBJ1-3; D gene unclear. Germline V gives CDR1 LGHDT, CDR2 YNNKEL (reference sequence). Trimming removed 0 bases at V and 8 bases at J, with 14 bases between. CDR3 length equals 15 residues. CDR3 DNA sequence: TGTGCCAGCAGCCAAGATAACGGCCAGTGGGACACCATATATTTT. Translated, it gives CASSQDNGQWDTIYF.

V gene TRBV13 combines with J gene TRBJ1-4; D might be TRBD1 (6 bases). The V gene's germline CDR1 is PRHDT and CDR2 FYEKMQ (reference sequence). V was pared by 2 bases and J by 2 bases, with 9 bases between. The length of the CDR3 is 15 residues. CDR3 in DNA: TGTGCCAGCAGCTTATGGCAGGGGACTAATGAAAAACTGTTTTTT. Protein product: CASSLWQGTNEKLFF. Looking up the rest from reference TRBV13 and TRBJ1-4 gives the full variable domain: AAGVIQSPRHLIKEKRETATLKCYPIPRHDTVYWYQQGPGQDPQFLISFYEKMQSDKGSIPDRFSAQQFSDYHSELNMSSLELGDSALYFCASSLWQGTNEKLFFGSGTQLSVL.

This clone was seen many times. V and J are TRBV7-3 and TRBJ1-5, with 10 bases matching TRBD1. Germline V lookup: CDR1 SGHTA, CDR2 FQGTGA. This CDR3 region has 14 residues. Trimming at V came to 3 bases and at J to 5 bases, leaving 1 base not matched to a gene. The CDR3 region has the DNA TGTGCCAGCAGCTTGACAGGGGGCTATCAGCCCCAGCATTTT. Amino acids: CASSLTGGYQPQHF. The variable domain in full, completed from reference TRBV7-3 and TRBJ1-5, reads GAGVSQTPSNKVTEKGKYVELRCDPISGHTALYWYRQSLGQGPEFLIYFQGTGAADDSGLPNDRFFAVRPEGSVSTLKIQRTERGDSAVYLCASSLTGGYQPQHFGDGTRLSIL.

This clone was found many times. This chain joins TRBV5-4 and TRBJ2-7; D may be TRBD1 or TRBD2 (6 bases each). Trimming took off 3 bases at V and 6 bases at J, with 13 bases between the two ends. Germline values: CDR1 SGHNT, CDR2 YYREEE (reference sequence). This CDR3 contains 13 residues. The CDR3 DNA reads TGTGCCAGCAGCTCAGGGGAGGTTGGCGAGCAGTACTTC. Amino acids: CASSSGEVGEQYF. Using reference TRBV5-4 and TRBJ2-7 for the parts outside the CDR3, the full variable domain is ETGVTQSPTHLIKTRGQQVTLRCSSQSGHNTVSWYQQALGQGPQFIFQYYREEENGRGNFPPRFSGLQFPNYSSELNVNALELDDSALYLCASSSGEVGEQYFGPGTRLTVT.

This rearrangement joins TRBV7-6 to TRBJ2-7; D gene uncertain. Germline V gene sequence: CDR1 SGHVS, CDR2 FNYEAQ. The CDR3 sequence is 13 residues long. V lost 1 base to trimming and J lost 6 bases, with 10 bases between them. CDR3 nucleotides: TGTGCCAGCAGCTTAGGAGGCAAATCCGAGCAGTACTTC. It translates to CASSLGGKSEQYF.

This clone was observed many times. The V and J genes are TRBV7-9 and TRBJ2-1; D remains ambiguous. Trimming cost V 5 bases and J 0 bases, with 14 bases left between them. Germline values: CDR1 SEHNR, CDR2 FQNEAQ (reference sequence). This CDR3 region has 16 residues. In DNA form, the CDR3 reads TGTGCCAGCAGCCCCCCCCTTCCGAGCTCCTACAATGAGCAGTTCTTC. Encoded protein: CASSPPLPSSYNEQFF.

Turning to this clone: With a much larger clone just one base away, this may be a read error. Distinct nucleotide sequences in the sample also encode this CDR3. This chain uses TRBV18 with TRBJ1-2, with 12 bases lining up with TRBD1. The CDR3 sequence is 15 residues long. The V gene end was trimmed by 1 base and the J gene end by 5 bases; junction bases not matched to a gene: 2. The germline CDR1 and CDR2 sequences are KGHSH and LQKENI. DNA of the CDR3: TGTGCCAGCTCACCACGGGACAGGGGGCCTTATGGCTACACCTTC. It encodes CASSPRDRGPYGYTF.

This clone came up many times. The rearrangement links TRBV20-1 to TRBJ2-7, with D maybe TRBD1 (5 bases). CDR3 length equals 15 residues. The ends were cut back, 0 bases at V and 1 base at J, with 13 bases in the middle. Germline V lookup: CDR1 DFQATT, CDR2 SNEGSKA (reference sequence). This CDR3 is CSAREIGHPSYEQYF. CDR3 nucleotides: TGCAGTGCTAGAGAGATTGGACACCCTTCCTACGAGCAGTACTTC.

The V and J genes are TRBV2 and TRBJ2-7; 8 bases are a match to TRBD1. The germline V gene encodes CDR1 SNHLY and CDR2 FYNNEI. V dropped 4 bases and J dropped 7; count of bases not matched to a gene: 12. The CDR3 consists of 15 residues. The CDR3: CASSGYGTGTREQYF. The CDR3 DNA reads as TGTGCCAGCAGTGGATACGGGACAGGTACCCGAGAGCAGTACTTC. Drawing the rest from reference TRBV2 and TRBJ2-7, the complete variable domain is EPEVTQTPSHQVTQMGQEVILRCVPISNHLYFYWYRQILGQKVEFLVSFYNNEISEKSEIFDDQFSVERPDGSNFTLKIRSTKLEDSAMYFCASSGYGTGTREQYFGPGTRLTVT.

By share of the sample, this clone is medium-sized. The V and J genes are TRBV5-8 and TRBJ1-1, with TRBD1 identical over 9 bases. Germline CDR1 and CDR2: SGHTS and YDEGEE. V lost 4 bases and J lost 7; bases outside the gene matches: 8. CDR3 length: 14 residues. CDR3 coding DNA: TGTGCCAGCAGCCCTACGGGGACAGGGAGTGAAGCTTTCTTT. Protein: CASSPTGTGSEAFF.

This clone showed up many times. J is TRBJ2-1 and V is TRBV7-2; weak D call: TRBD2 (5 bases). The germline V gene encodes CDR1 SGHTA and CDR2 FQGNSA. V was trimmed by 3 bases and J by 8 bases, leaving 11 bases between them. This CDR3 region has 13 residues. The CDR3 sequence: CASSFQNGDEQFF. In DNA form, the CDR3 reads TGTGCCAGCAGCTTCCAGAACGGGGATGAGCAGTTCTTC.

This clone was counted between two and nine times. The chain couples TRBV30 to TRBJ2-7; no definite D call. V lost 6 bases and J 0 bases, leaving 6 bases between the germline ends. CDR1 GTSNPN and CDR2 SVGIG come from the germline V gene (reference sequence). CDR3 length: 11 residues. The CDR3 DNA sequence: TGTGCCTGCAAGAGCTCCTACGAGCAGTACTTC. Translated, it gives CACKSSYEQYF.

Comments on this clone: At one end the junction does not follow the germline gene, possibly because of a read error. The rearrangement links TRBV27 to TRBJ2-6, with TRBD2 identical over 9 bases. There are 20 residues in the CDR3. Germline V gives CDR1 MNHEY, CDR2 SMNVEV (reference sequence). CDR3: CASSLSLAGLANSGANVLTF. DNA for the CDR3: TGTGCCAGCAGTCTATCCCTAGCGGGACTAGCTAACTCTGGGGCCAACGTCCTGACTTTC.

This clone was seen ten or more times. The rearrangement joins TRBV20-1 to TRBJ2-2, with D possibly being TRBD2 (6 bases). The germline CDR1 and CDR2 sequences are DFQATT and SNEGSKA (reference sequence). This CDR3 region has 14 residues. Between the trimmed V and J ends, which lost 3 bases and 4 bases, there was a span of 12 bases. The chain's CDR3 is CSASKRAVTGELFF. CDR3 DNA sequence: TGCAGTGCTAGCAAGCGGGCGGTCACCGGGGAGCTGTTTTTT.

The rearrangement uses TRBV5-1 and TRBJ1-1; 7 nucleotides agree with TRBD1. The CDR3 length is 17 residues. Unmatched junction bases numbered 16, after V lost 3 bases and J lost 5 bases. Per germline, CDR1 SGHRS and CDR2 YFSETQ. The CDR3 sequence is CASSWGTASLGATEAFF. The CDR3 coding sequence is TGCGCCAGCAGCTGGGGGACAGCTAGCCTAGGGGCTACTGAAGCTTTCTTT.

In its sample, this clone was seen many times. The V call is TRBV20-1, the J call TRBJ1-2; 9 nucleotides line up with TRBD1. Germline V CDR1 and CDR2: DFQATT, SNEGSKA (reference sequence). The CDR3 has 14 residues. Trimming removed 3 bases from V and 2 bases from J; junction bases left unmatched: 4. This chain's CDR3 is CSARGGTGNYGYTF. CDR3 DNA: TGCAGTGCTAGGGGAGGGACAGGGAACTATGGCTACACCTTC.

This clone was detected many times. The limits of the CDR3 on the DNA are not certain, so only TCRdb's listed CDR3 is given. CDR3 amino acids: CAWSVAEGTGEFF. The V gene is TRBV30, the J gene TRBJ2-1; TRBD2 is the table's D call and was not checked against the DNA. The CDR3 sequence runs 13 residues, both termini included. Per the germline V gene, CDR1 is GTSNPN and CDR2 is SVGIG (reference sequence).

This clone was counted ten times or more. V gene TRBV20-1 combines with J gene TRBJ1-3; no clear D gene. Germline V lookup: CDR1 DFQATT, CDR2 SNEGSKA (reference sequence). The CDR3 has 14 residues. V dropped 3 bases and J dropped 0 bases, with 9 bases sitting between them. Here the CDR3 DNA reads TGCAGTGCTAGTGAGGGCGGCTCTGGAAACACCATATATTTT. Translation gives CSASEGGSGNTIYF.

This clone has at least ten counts. One base away lies a much larger clone, so this may be a sequencing read error. The same CDR3 is also encoded by other DNA sequences in this sample. The chain uses TRBV20-1 and TRBJ2-1, with 7 nucleotides matching TRBD2. Germline V CDR1 and CDR2: DFQATT, SNEGSKA (reference sequence). The CDR3 runs 14 residues. V was clipped by 4 bases and J by 2 bases; unmatched bases: 5. The CDR3 reads CSAKASGPYNEQFF. DNA for the CDR3: TGCAGTGCTAAAGCTAGCGGACCCTACAATGAGCAGTTCTTC.

The V gene is TRBV20-1, the J gene TRBJ2-7; 13 bases map to TRBD2. Per germline, CDR1 DFQATT and CDR2 SNEGSKA (reference sequence). The CDR3 is made up of 16 amino acids. V trimming: 6 bases; J trimming: 3 bases; junction bases outside the gene matches: 11. CDR3 sequence: CSAGVRTSGSVYEQYF. As DNA, the CDR3 is TGCAGTGCGGGTGTTAGGACTAGCGGGAGTGTCTACGAGCAGTACTTC.

This clone was counted ten times or more. The chain has TRBV11-2 and TRBJ2-1, with TRBD1 identical over 7 bases. V lost 2 bases, J lost 2 bases, and 9 bases stayed unmatched. Looked up from germline, CDR1 is SGHAT and CDR2 is FQNNGV. This CDR3 comprises 17 residues. In DNA form, the CDR3 reads TGTGCCAGCAGCTTATATGGGGCAGGGACAGCCTACAATGAGCAGTTCTTC. Translated: CASSLYGAGTAYNEQFF.

This clone was recorded at least ten times. The V call is TRBV12-3 or TRBV12-4, the J call TRBJ2-2; 7 nucleotides align to TRBD1. The V gene end was trimmed by 4 bases and the J gene end by 8 bases; junction bases not matched to a gene: 1. The CDR3 has 12 residues. The CDR3 spells CASSYRGGELFF. The CDR3, as DNA: TGTGCCAGCAGTTACAGGGGTGGGGAGCTGTTTTTT.

This clone was observed a handful of times. The chain couples TRBV6-1 to TRBJ2-7; D is unclear. Trimming cost V 0 bases and J 3 bases, with 12 bases left between them. CDR1 is MNHNS and CDR2 is SASEGT in the germline V gene. The CDR3 contains 15 residues. The CDR3 is CASSEAQVKSYEQYF. The CDR3 DNA is TGTGCCAGCAGTGAAGCGCAGGTAAAGAGCTACGAGCAGTACTTC.

Judged by abundance, this clone is medium-sized. V usage is TRBV20-1 and J usage is TRBJ2-7, with D perhaps being TRBD1 or TRBD2 (5 bases each). Germline-derived CDR1 and CDR2 are DFQATT and SNEGSKA (reference sequence). The CDR3 extends over 13 amino acids. Trimming took 6 bases from V and 3 from J, leaving 15 bases between them. The CDR3 coding sequence is TGCAGTGCCGCCGTTGGGGGAATCTACGAGCAGTACTTC. Translation gives CSAAVGGIYEQYF.